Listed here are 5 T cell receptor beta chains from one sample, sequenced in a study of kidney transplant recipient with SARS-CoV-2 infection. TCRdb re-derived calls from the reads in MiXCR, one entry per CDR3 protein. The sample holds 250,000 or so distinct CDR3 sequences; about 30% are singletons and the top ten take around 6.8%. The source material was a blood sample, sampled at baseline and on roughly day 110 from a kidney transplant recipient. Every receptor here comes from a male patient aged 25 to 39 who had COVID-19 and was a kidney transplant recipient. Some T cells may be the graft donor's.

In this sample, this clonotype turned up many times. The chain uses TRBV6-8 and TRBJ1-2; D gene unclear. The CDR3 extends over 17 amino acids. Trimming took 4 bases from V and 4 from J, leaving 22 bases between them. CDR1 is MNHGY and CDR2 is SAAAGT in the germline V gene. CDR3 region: CASSWQRRSRKTYGYTF. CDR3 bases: TGTGCCAGCAGTTGGCAGCGACGCTCTAGAAAGACCTATGGCTACACCTTC.

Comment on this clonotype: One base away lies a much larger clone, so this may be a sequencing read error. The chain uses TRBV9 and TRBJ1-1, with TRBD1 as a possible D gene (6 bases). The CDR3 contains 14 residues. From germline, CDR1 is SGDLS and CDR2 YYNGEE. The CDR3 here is CASRVGSQGGIAFF. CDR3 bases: TGTGCCAGCAGAGTAGGTTCACAGGGAGGGATAGCTTTCTTT.

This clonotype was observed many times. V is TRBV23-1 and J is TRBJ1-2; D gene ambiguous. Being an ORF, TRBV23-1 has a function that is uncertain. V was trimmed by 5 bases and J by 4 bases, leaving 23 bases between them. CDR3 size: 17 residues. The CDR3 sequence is CASSETGLRRKTYGYTF. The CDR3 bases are TGCGCCAGCAGTGAAACTGGGCTACGCAGAAAGACCTATGGCTACACCTTC.

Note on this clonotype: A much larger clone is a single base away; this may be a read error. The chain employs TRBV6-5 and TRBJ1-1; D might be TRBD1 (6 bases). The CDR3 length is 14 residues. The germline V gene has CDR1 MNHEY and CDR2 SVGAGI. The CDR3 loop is CAGSYLGGGTEAFF. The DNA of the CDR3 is TGTGCCGGCAGTTACTTAGGGGGTGGCACTGAAGCTTTCTTT.

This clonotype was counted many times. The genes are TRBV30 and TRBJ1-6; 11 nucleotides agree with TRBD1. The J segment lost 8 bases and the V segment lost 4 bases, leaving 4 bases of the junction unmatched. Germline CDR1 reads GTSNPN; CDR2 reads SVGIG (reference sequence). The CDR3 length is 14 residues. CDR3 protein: CAWKGDRGYSPLHF. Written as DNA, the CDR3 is TGTGCCTGGAAAGGGGACAGGGGGTATTCACCCCTCCACTTT.